Listed here are 22 T cell receptor beta chains from one sample, sequenced in a study of tumor-infiltrating lymphocytes in primary liver carcinoma. With a constant-region primer, TCR beta cDNA was made from approximately 500 ng of total RNA. Libraries covering TCR beta were generated through three nested multiplex PCR rounds (using a slightly modified ARM-PCR). Rounds one and two of PCR, each of around 9 cycles, were primed with TRBV1-TRBV30 forward primers and a C-beta reverse primer. Each CDR3 protein is one row after TCRdb ran MiXCR on the multiplex PCR reads. Among under 45,000 distinct CDR3 sequences, under 75% were seen once, and the ten largest hold less than 20%. Without any cell sorting, roughly 18-30 mg of bulk tissue yielded co-extracted RNA and DNA. Source material: liver tumor tissue from sampling region 4. Subset defined: tumor region T4, right-lateral pole. The receptors come from a man between 40 and 49 years old with primary liver carcinoma and hepatitis B virus infection.

Turning to this clonotype: The CDR3 does not close with the conserved phenylalanine or tryptophan, likely indicating a read error. Because the CDR3's place on the DNA is in doubt, the DNA is left out and the CDR3 is given as listed by TCRdb. This sequence joins TRBV5-1 and TRBJ1-1. From germline, CDR1 is SGHRS and CDR2 YFSETQ. The CDR3 is 17 amino acids long, termini counted. CDR3 in amino acids: CASSLTGLQLSNTETFS.

Comment on this clonotype: Relative to the germline gene, one junction end is altered; a read error may explain this. The gene calls are TRBV29-1 and TRBJ1-1; tentative D call: TRBD1 (5 bases). The CDR3 contains 13 residues. CDR1 and CDR2 from the germline V gene are SQVTM and ANQGSEA. The CDR3 sequence is CSVGYGLDTEVFF. The CDR3 bases are TGCAGCGTCGGGTACGGGCTGGACACTGAAGTTTTCTTT.

This clonotype has more than one count but fewer than ten. Without the conserved terminal phenylalanine or tryptophan, this CDR3 likely stems from a read error. The DNA is omitted, as the CDR3 cannot be located on it reliably, and the CDR3 follows TCRdb's listing. This chain joins TRBV6-6 and TRBJ2-3; TRBD1 was called by the table and not checked on the DNA. CDR1 and CDR2 from the germline V gene are MNHNY and SVGAGI (reference sequence). The CDR3 extends over 14 residues, inclusive of both ends. This chain's CDR3 is CASSLGGRTDTRYL.

Concerning this clonotype itself: The missing conserved phenylalanine or tryptophan at the end of this CDR3 makes a read error likely. This rearrangement joins TRBV7-3 to TRBJ2-1; D is uncertain. This CDR3 has 15 amino acids. Germline assignment: CDR1 SGHTA and CDR2 FQGTGA. CDR3 sequence (DNA): TGTGCCAGCAACTTAGGCCCGAGCTCCTACAATGAGCAGTTCTTA. Amino acid sequence: CASNLGPSSYNEQFL.

Ten or more counts support this clonotype. The chain recombines TRBV7-8 with TRBJ2-7; 10 positions match TRBD2. Per germline, CDR1 SGHVS and CDR2 FQNEAQ. Losses at the gene ends were 2 bases for V and 6 bases for J; bases not matched to a gene: 7. The CDR3 loop spans 15 amino acids. The CDR3 DNA sequence: TGTGCCAGCAGCTTATTTGCTAGCGGGAGAGGCGAGCAGTACTTC. Its translation is CASSLFASGRGEQYF.

Only one count was recorded for this clonotype. Its ends do not fully match the called genes, so a read error is possible. This chain joins TRBV6-4 and TRBJ2-2, with D possibly being TRBD2 (5 bases). This CDR3 is built from 13 residues. Germline CDR1 reads MRHNA; CDR2 reads SNTAGT. The chain's CDR3 is CASSGSSTGVLFF. CDR3 coding DNA: TGCGCCAGCAGTGGAAGTTCCACCGGGGTGCTGTTTTTT.

The rearrangement joins TRBV29-1 to TRBJ2-7; D is perhaps TRBD2 (6 bases). The V gene's germline CDR1 is SQVTM and CDR2 ANQGSEA. CDR3 size: 16 residues. The germline V and J ends were trimmed by 7 bases and 2 bases, with 24 bases remaining between them. The CDR3 loop reads CSAMASGAGTPYEQYF. CDR3 coding DNA: TGCAGCGCCATGGCATCTGGGGCCGGGACTCCCTACGAGCAGTACTTC.

As regards this clonotype: One end of the junction does not line up with germline, which may come from a read error. The gene calls are TRBV5-1 and TRBJ2-2, with D possibly called TRBD1 or TRBD2 (5 bases each). Germline assignment: CDR1 SGHRS and CDR2 YFSETQ. The CDR3 loop spans 15 amino acids. In DNA, the CDR3 is TGCGCTAGCAGCTGGGGGACGGTGAACACCGAGGAGCTGTTTTTT. Protein: CASSWGTVNTEELFF.

To note about this clonotype: Because it lacks the conserved phenylalanine or tryptophan at the end, this CDR3 is likely a read error. The rearrangement uses TRBV6-5 and TRBJ2-3; tentatively, D is TRBD2 (6 bases). CDR1 and CDR2 from the germline V gene are MNHEY and SVGAGI. CDR3 length: 15 amino acids. The DNA of the CDR3 is TGTACCAGCAACCCAGGACTATCGGGAACAGATACGCAGTATTTG. Encoded protein: CTSNPGLSGTDTQYL.

A note on this clonotype: Sequence at one end of the junction differs from germline and may be a read error. The chain couples TRBV14 to TRBJ2-1, with TRBD2 identical over 8 bases. Germline assignment: CDR1 SGHDN and CDR2 FVKESK. The CDR3 runs to 16 residues. Here the CDR3 DNA reads TGCGCCAGCAGTGCCGTAGCGGGACGGGTAAACAATGAGCAGTTCTTT. Its translation: CASSAVAGRVNNEQFF.

With respect to this clonotype: The CDR3 does not close with the conserved phenylalanine or tryptophan, likely indicating a read error. The limits of the CDR3 on the DNA are not certain, so only TCRdb's listed CDR3 is given. The chain joins TRBV6-5 to TRBJ2-3; the table calls TRBD2, which could not be checked here. Including both end residues, the CDR3 is 15 amino acids long. Germline-derived CDR1 and CDR2 are MNHEY and SVGAGI. CDR3 region: CASNPGLAGADTPYL.

This clonotype was counted once. No conserved phenylalanine or tryptophan is present at the end of the CDR3, so a read error is the likely explanation. V and J are TRBV7-9 and TRBJ2-3; the match to TRBD1 covers 8 bases. Germline V gene lookup returns CDR1 SEHNR and CDR2 FQNEAQ (reference sequence). This CDR3 contains 15 residues. The CDR3 coding sequence is TGTCCCAACAGCTCGGACAGGGACGGGGCAGATACGCAGTATATT. Its translation: CPNSSDRDGADTQYI.

In the case of this clonotype: At one of its ends the junction is not consistent with the germline gene, which may arise from a read error. V is TRBV29-1 and J is TRBJ2-7, with D perhaps matching TRBD2 (5 bases). The CDR3 loop spans 14 amino acids. Germline V gene data show CDR1 as SQVTM and CDR2 as ANQGSEA. The CDR3 is CSVWTAQASYEQYF. CDR3 in DNA: TGTAGCGTTTGGACGGCTCAAGCGTCCTACGAACAGTACTTC.

This clonotype came up many times. J is TRBJ2-1 and V is TRBV5-1; 12 positions agree with TRBD2. Trimming took 3 bases from V and 4 from J; bases not matched to a gene: 14. Per germline, CDR1 SGHRS and CDR2 YFSETQ. The CDR3 length is 19 residues. The CDR3 DNA reads as TGCGCCAGCAGCTCGAGGGGTCTAGCGGGAGGGAACTATTACAATGAGCAGTTCTTC. It specifies CASSSRGLAGGNYYNEQFF.

Details on this clonotype: No conserved phenylalanine or tryptophan is present at the end of the CDR3, so a read error is the likely explanation. The limits of the CDR3 on the DNA are not certain, so only TCRdb's listed CDR3 is given. The J gene is TRBJ2-7, the V gene TRBV11-2; TRBD2, the D gene given by the table, was not confirmed from the DNA. The length of the CDR3 is 13 amino acids, counting both ends. Germline V CDR1 and CDR2: SGHAT, FQNNGV. CDR3 amino acids: CASSGSGWNGHYI.

This clonotype has more than one count but fewer than ten. J is TRBJ2-5 and V is TRBV11-2; possibly TRBD1 or TRBD2 for D (5 bases each). V lost 7 bases, J lost 5 bases, and 17 bases lay in between. CDR3 length: 14 residues. Germline V gene sequence: CDR1 SGHAT, CDR2 FQNNGV. CDR3 bases: TGTGCCAGCATTAGCCCCGGGTGGGGGGAGACCCAGTACTTC. This translates into CASISPGWGETQYF.

Sample share makes this clonotype medium-sized. This rearrangement joins TRBV4-1 to TRBJ2-1, with TRBD2 identical over 7 bases. The CDR3 totals 19 residues. From germline, CDR1 is MGHRA and CDR2 YSYEKL. The V segment lost 0 bases and the J segment 6 bases; nucleotides outside the gene matches: 17. CDR3 DNA sequence: TGCGCCAGCAGCCAAGACCGAGGAGGGAGGGCCAGGGTTCGCAATGAGCAGTTCTTC. Translated, it gives CASSQDRGGRARVRNEQFF.

This chain uses TRBV7-9 with TRBJ2-2, with D tentatively TRBD2 (5 bases). The CDR3 extends over 15 amino acids. Germline V CDR1 and CDR2: SEHNR, FQNEAQ (reference sequence). Deletions cut 3 bases from V and 1 base from J, with 9 bases between. CDR3 DNA sequence: TGTGCCAGCAGCTTTATAGAGGGGAACACCGGGGAGCTGTTTTTT. It is translated as CASSFIEGNTGELFF.

With respect to this clonotype: The conserved closing phenylalanine or tryptophan is absent in this CDR3, likely reflecting a read error. The limits of the CDR3 on the DNA are not certain, so only TCRdb's listed CDR3 is given. V is TRBV29-1 and J is TRBJ1-4; the DNA was not used to check the table's D call, TRBD1. The germline V gene encodes CDR1 SQVTM and CDR2 ANQGSEA. The CDR3 region is 14 residues in length, termini included. The CDR3 reads CSTSGQGHYEKLSL.

A remark on this clonotype: Mismatch with germline at one junction end may stem from a read error. J is TRBJ1-6 and V is TRBV29-1; 8 nucleotides match TRBD1. The CDR3 is 13 residues long. Looked up from germline, CDR1 is SQVTM and CDR2 is ANQGSEA. Written as DNA, the CDR3 is TGCAGCGTTGGGGACAGGACAAATTCACACCTCCACTTT. This gives the protein CSVGDRTNSHLHF.

Comment on this clonotype: At one boundary the junction diverges from the germline segment, which might be a read error. The rearrangement joins TRBV28 to TRBJ1-2; D remains ambiguous. Germline assignment: CDR1 MDHEN and CDR2 SYDVKM. The CDR3 length is 14 residues. CDR3 loop: CATSLGHANYGYTF. The CDR3 region has the DNA TGTGCCACCAGTTTAGGTCACGCTAACTATGGCTACACCTTC.

Turning to this clonotype: At one boundary the junction diverges from the germline segment, which might be a read error. The chain uses TRBV5-1 and TRBJ2-7; 10 nucleotides line up with TRBD1. Germline V CDR1 and CDR2: SGHRS, YFSETQ. The CDR3 contains 14 residues. The CDR3 region has the DNA TGCGCCTGCAGGCAGGGACAGGGGCATGACGAGCAGTACTTC. Protein product: CACRQGQGHDEQYF.